The rows below give T cell receptor beta chains drawn from one sample of a study of blood T cell repertoires in COVID-19. Measured with immunoSEQ multiplex PCR; TCRdb has only the in-frame clones, and not every one. The profile shows about 280,000 clones, about nine tenths of them singletons. Source material: PBMCs or T cells enriched from blood (not recorded which). These receptors were taken from a woman aged 60-70 years who had recovered from COVID-19. Both conserved end residues are part of each CDR3. Fields, in order: D gene, V gene, J gene, clone size, CDR3 protein, CDR3 DNA. D genes are given only for firm matches. Clone size is stated in some rows and not others, as once, few, many or a class when expanded.

>NA|TRBV27|TRBJ2-3|once
CASSLGFGGVTDTQYF
TGTGCCAGCAGTTTAGGGTTCGGCGGGGTCACAGATACGCAGTATTTT
>TRBD1|TRBV9|TRBJ1-2|NA
CASSSLTGGADGYTF
TGTGCCAGCAGCTCTTTAACAGGGGGCGCGGATGGCTACACCTTC
>TRBD1|TRBV2|TRBJ1-4|once
CASSGTGGKLFF
TGTGCCAGCAGTGGGACAGGGGGGAAACTGTTTTTT
>NA|TRBV7-8|TRBJ2-7|NA
CASSLVAGLTYEQYF
TGTGCCAGCAGCTTAGTGGCAGGCCTAACCTACGAGCAGTACTTC
>TRBD2|TRBV6-5|TRBJ2-1|NA
CASRGTSGRNNEQFF
TGTGCCAGCAGGGGGACTAGCGGGAGGAACAATGAGCAGTTCTTC
>TRBD2|TRBV28|TRBJ2-1|NA
CASRTGRAANEQFF
TGTGCCAGCAGGACCGGGAGGGCCGCCAATGAGCAGTTCTTC
>NA|TRBV28|TRBJ1-2|NA
CASSLVSESYGYTF
TGTGCCAGCAGTTTAGTTTCAGAATCCTATGGCTACACCTTC
>TRBD1|TRBV9|TRBJ1-4|NA
CASSPLQGATNEKLFF
TGTGCCAGCAGCCCCCTACAGGGGGCAACTAATGAAAAACTGTTTTTT
>NA|TRBV3-1/TRBV3-2|TRBJ1-4|NA
CASSPFAAGDEKLFF
TGTGCCAGCAGCCCATTCGCGGCAGGGGACGAAAAACTGTTTTTT
>TRBD1|TRBV3-1/TRBV3-2|TRBJ1-1|NA
CASSPGQVNTEAFF
TGTGCCAGCAGCCCGGGACAGGTGAACACTGAAGCTTTCTTT
>NA|TRBV28|TRBJ1-2|NA
CASSLPIVQNGYTF
TGTGCCAGCAGTTTACCCATTGTGCAGAATGGCTACACCTTC
>NA|TRBV7-6|TRBJ2-1|few
CASRPPGEGAEQFF
TGTGCCAGCAGACCCCCCGGAGAAGGTGCTGAGCAGTTCTTC
>TRBD1|TRBV5-6|TRBJ1-3|NA
CASSLKGQGNTIYF
TGTGCCAGCAGCTTGAAGGGACAGGGAAACACCATATATTTT
>TRBD2|TRBV9|TRBJ2-1|NA
CASSVVAGAYNEQFF
TGTGCCAGCAGCGTAGTTGCGGGAGCTTACAATGAGCAGTTCTTC
>TRBD1|TRBV5-5|TRBJ1-1|NA
CASSPGQSNTEAFF
TGTGCCAGCAGCCCGGGACAGTCGAACACTGAAGCTTTCTTT
>NA|TRBV20-1|TRBJ1-2|few
CSASTPSGGKANYGYTF
TGCAGTGCTAGTACCCCTAGTGGCGGGAAAGCTAACTATGGCTACACCTTC
>NA|TRBV19|TRBJ1-4|NA
CASSIGRSTNEKLFF
TGTGCCAGTAGTATAGGGAGGTCAACTAATGAAAAACTGTTTTTT
>NA|TRBV19|TRBJ1-4|NA
CASSANGRDIATNEKLFF
TGTGCCAGTAGCGCAAATGGCCGGGACATTGCAACTAATGAAAAACTGTTTTTT
>TRBD1|TRBV4-2|TRBJ1-1|NA
CASSQDYTGGTEAFF
TGTGCCAGCAGCCAAGATTACACAGGGGGAACTGAAGCTTTCTTT
>TRBD1|TRBV9|TRBJ1-3|NA
CASSVATGRGPGNTIYF
TGTGCCAGCAGCGTAGCTACGGGCAGGGGGCCTGGAAACACCATATATTTT
>NA|TRBV2|TRBJ2-7|NA
CAREDPEGLHEQYF
TGTGCCAGGGAGGATCCGGAGGGTCTCCACGAGCAGTACTTC
>NA|TRBV5-1|TRBJ1-4|NA
CASSEQGGEKLFF
TGCGCCAGCAGCGAACAGGGCGGCGAAAAACTGTTTTTT
>TRBD2|TRBV28|TRBJ2-1|NA
CASSPYTSGSYNEQFF
TGTGCCAGCAGCCCGTATACTAGCGGGAGTTACAATGAGCAGTTCTTC
>NA|TRBV28|TRBJ1-5|NA
CASSRPPGEWDQPQHF
TGTGCCAGCAGTCGACCGCCAGGGGAATGGGATCAGCCCCAGCATTTT
>NA|TRBV28|TRBJ1-1|NA
CASIGIDRVAEAFF
TGTGCCAGCATTGGGATAGACAGAGTCGCTGAAGCTTTCTTT